This T cell receptor beta chain was observed in a study of OX40 agonist ivuxolimab in advanced cancers. Overall study: Every 2 weeks, patients got intravenous ivuxolimab at one of six dose levels (0.01-10 mg/kg). Patients receiving dose escalation had hepatocellular carcinoma, melanoma, renal cell or head and neck cancer.

For this clone: Its target is not known.

Whole-study results and caveats: Patients with a partial response at 0.1-3.0 mg/kg had among the lowest clonal expansion. In the expanded peripheral T cells, antigen specificity was never determined.

Clones were read by immunoSEQ multiplex PCR, and TCRdb kept only the in-frame ones, dropping some. The sample lists 25,000 to 30,000 clones, approximately 89% seen once, with over 8.5% in the top ten. This CDR3 has 13 amino acids. Trimming removed 0 bases at V and 10 bases at J, with 13 bases between. Germline lookup yields CDR1 SGHDT and CDR2 YYEEEE. This specimen was CD4+ or CD8+ T cells sorted from blood, taken in a trial of the OX40 agonist ivuxolimab. This chain joins TRBV5-6 and TRBJ1-2; D remains ambiguous. This sequence originates from an adult with an advanced solid tumor such as melanoma, head and neck, liver or kidney cancer. CDR3 nucleotides: TGTGCCAGCAGCTTGGGACGGGGAGGGTCCTACACCTTC. Translated: CASSLGRGGSYTF.